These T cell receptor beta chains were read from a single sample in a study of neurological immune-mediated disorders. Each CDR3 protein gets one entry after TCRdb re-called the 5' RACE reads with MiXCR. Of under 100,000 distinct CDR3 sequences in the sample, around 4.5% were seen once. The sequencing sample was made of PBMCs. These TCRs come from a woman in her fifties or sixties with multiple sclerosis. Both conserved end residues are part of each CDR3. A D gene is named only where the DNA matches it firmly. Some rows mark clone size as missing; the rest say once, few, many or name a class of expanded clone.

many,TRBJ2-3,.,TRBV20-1,TGCAGTGCTAGACCATCCCAGGTTGATACGCAGTATTTT,CSARPSQVDTQYF
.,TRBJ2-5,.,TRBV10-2,TGCGCCAGCAGTGTCCCTCCAACAGGGCCGGGGGAGACCCAGTACTTC,CASSVPPTGPGETQYF
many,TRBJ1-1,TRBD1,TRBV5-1,TGCGCCAGCAGAGAGCAACCCCAGGGGGAGAACACTGAAGCTTTCTTT,CASREQPQGENTEAFF
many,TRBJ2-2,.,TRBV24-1,TGTGCCACCGGTTTGGCAGGGTTGAACACCGGGGAGCTGTTTTTT,CATGLAGLNTGELFF
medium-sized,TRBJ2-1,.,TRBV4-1,TGCGCCAGCAGCCAGGCCAATGAGCAGTTCTTC,CASSQANEQFF
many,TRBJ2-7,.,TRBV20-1,TGCAGTGCCCTGATCTCCTACGAGCAGTACTTC,CSALISYEQYF
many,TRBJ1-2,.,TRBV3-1,TGTGCCAGCAGCCAAGATCGGGGTAACTATGGCTACACCTTC,CASSQDRGNYGYTF
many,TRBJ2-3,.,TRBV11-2,TGTGCCAGCAGCTTGAGACAGGTGGACCGGCAGGATACGCAGTATTTT,CASSLRQVDRQDTQYF
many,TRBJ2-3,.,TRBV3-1,TGTGCCAGCAGCCTACCGGGACCCACGCGTCCAGATACGCAGTATTTT,CASSLPGPTRPDTQYF
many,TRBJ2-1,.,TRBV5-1,TGCGCCAGCAGCTTGGCCGAATGGGGACTCCGGGACAAGGCGTTCTTC,CASSLAEWGLRDKAFF
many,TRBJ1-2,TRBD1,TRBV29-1,TGCAGCGTTGAATCCGGACAGGGGTACTATGGCTACACCTTC,CSVESGQGYYGYTF
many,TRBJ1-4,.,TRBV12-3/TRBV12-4,TGTGCCAGCAGTTTATCTGGGGTCGAAAAACTGTTTTTT,CASSLSGVEKLFF
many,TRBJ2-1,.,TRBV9,TGTGCCAGCAGCGTAGCGGAGAGCTCCTACAATGAGCAGTTCTTC,CASSVAESSYNEQFF
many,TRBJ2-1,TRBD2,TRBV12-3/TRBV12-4,TGTGCCAGCAGTTTAGGGACTAGCAATGAGCAGTTCTTC,CASSLGTSNEQFF
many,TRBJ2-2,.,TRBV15,TGTGCCACCAGCAGTCTACTAACCGGGGAGCTGTTTTTT,CATSSLLTGELFF
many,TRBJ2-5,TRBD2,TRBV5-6,TGTGCCAGCAGCTTCGCTCTAGCGGGGGTGCAAGAGACCCAGTACTTC,CASSFALAGVQETQYF
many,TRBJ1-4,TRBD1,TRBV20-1,TGCAGTGCTAGTCCCGGGACAGGCGGATATAATGAAAAACTGTTTTTT,CSASPGTGGYNEKLFF
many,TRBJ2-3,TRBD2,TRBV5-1,TGCGCCAGCAGCTTGGAGCTAGCGGGGGCCGCGGTCCGCACAGATACGCAGTATTTT,CASSLELAGAAVRTDTQYF
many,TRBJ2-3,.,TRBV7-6,TGTGCCAGCAGCCCCCAGGCTAGCACAGATACGCAGTATTTT,CASSPQASTDTQYF
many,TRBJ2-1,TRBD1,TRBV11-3,TGTGCCAGCAGTTCCGCGACAGGGTTCAACGAGCAGTTCTTC,CASSSATGFNEQFF
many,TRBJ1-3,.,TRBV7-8,TGTGCCAGCAGCTCACGCCGGGGGGATATACTCAGGGCCCGCGGGGGAAACACCATATATTTT,CASSSRRGDILRARGGNTIYF
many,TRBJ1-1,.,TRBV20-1,TGCAGTGCTAGCCACGGTAGGTCCGGCACTGAAGCTTTCTTT,CSASHGRSGTEAFF
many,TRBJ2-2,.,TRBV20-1,TGCAGTGCTAGAGATCCCGACAAGGCCAACACCGGGGAGCTGTTTTTT,CSARDPDKANTGELFF
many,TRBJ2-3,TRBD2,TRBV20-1,TGCAGTGCTGGGGACCGACTAGCGGGCGCGCAGTATTTT,CSAGDRLAGAQYF
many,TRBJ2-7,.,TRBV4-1,TGCGCCAGCAGCCAAGAGGGGGTTTCGGGGAGCCGCTCCTACGAGCAGTACTTC,CASSQEGVSGSRSYEQYF
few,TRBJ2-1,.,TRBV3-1,TGTGCCAGCAGCCAAGACTTACGGGACAAGCAACACAATGAGCAGTTCTTC,CASSQDLRDKQHNEQFF
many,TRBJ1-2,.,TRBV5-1,TGCGCCAGCAGCCAAACGACATTTAACTATGGCTACACCTTC,CASSQTTFNYGYTF
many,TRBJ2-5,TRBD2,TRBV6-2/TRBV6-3,TGTGCCAGCAGGCCCCTAAAAACTAGCGGGGGCCAAGAGACCCAGTACTTC,CASRPLKTSGGQETQYF
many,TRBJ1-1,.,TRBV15,TGTGCCACCAGCAGCGGTGGGGTGAGTGGGGCTTTCTTT,CATSSGGVSGAFF
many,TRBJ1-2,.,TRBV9,TGTGCCAGCAGCGTAGGGGGACATAGCTATGGCTACACCTTC,CASSVGGHSYGYTF
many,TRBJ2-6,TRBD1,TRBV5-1,TGCGCCAGCACCCCCGGGACAGGGAACTCTGGGGCCAACGTCCTGACTTTC,CASTPGTGNSGANVLTF
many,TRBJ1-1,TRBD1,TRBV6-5,TGTGCCAGCAGACGCGGACAGGGTCGGAACCCTGAAGCTTTCTTT,CASRRGQGRNPEAFF
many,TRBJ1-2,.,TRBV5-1,TGCGCCAGCAGCGATTCAAGGGGAAGAGCTAACTATGGCTACACCTTC,CASSDSRGRANYGYTF
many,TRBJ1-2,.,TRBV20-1,TGCAGTGCTCGGGGAGAAACTAACTATGGCTACACCTTC,CSARGETNYGYTF
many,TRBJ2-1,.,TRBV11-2,TGTGCCAGCAGCTTAGGAGGCGACAGGTTTTACAATGAGCAGTTCTTC,CASSLGGDRFYNEQFF
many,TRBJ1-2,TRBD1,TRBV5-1,TGCGCCAGCAGCCCTAGACAGGGGGCGCGAGTAGTTGGCACCTTC,CASSPRQGARVVGTF
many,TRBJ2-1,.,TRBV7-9,TGTGCCAGCAGCTTACATCTGTCGGAACCCTACAATGAGCAGTTCTTC,CASSLHLSEPYNEQFF
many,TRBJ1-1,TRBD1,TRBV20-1,TGCAGTGCTAGAGATGAGGGGACAGGGGCGGACACTGAAGCTTTCTTT,CSARDEGTGADTEAFF
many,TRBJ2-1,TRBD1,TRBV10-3,TGTGCCATCAGTGACCCGGACAGGTTCCAGCCTGAGGAGCAGTTCTTC,CAISDPDRFQPEEQFF
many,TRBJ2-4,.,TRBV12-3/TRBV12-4,TGTGCCAGCAATACTGCCCGGCCTATTTCCAAAAACATTCAGTACTTC,CASNTARPISKNIQYF
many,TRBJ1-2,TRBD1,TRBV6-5,TGTGCCAGCAGTTACCTGACAGGGTTAGGTGGCTACACCTTC,CASSYLTGLGGYTF
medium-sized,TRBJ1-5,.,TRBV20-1,TGCAGTGCTAGGGACCCAGGGACGGATCAGCCCCAGCATTTT,CSARDPGTDQPQHF
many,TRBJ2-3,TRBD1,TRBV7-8,TGTGCCAGCAGCCGTAACAGGGGAACCACAGATACGCAGTATTTT,CASSRNRGTTDTQYF
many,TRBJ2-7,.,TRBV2,TGTGCCAGCAGTGAAGATACTCGACGGGAACAGTACTTC,CASSEDTRREQYF
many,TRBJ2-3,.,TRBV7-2,TGTGCCAGCAGCTCAACGCACTCTAGCACAGATACGCAGTATTTT,CASSSTHSSTDTQYF